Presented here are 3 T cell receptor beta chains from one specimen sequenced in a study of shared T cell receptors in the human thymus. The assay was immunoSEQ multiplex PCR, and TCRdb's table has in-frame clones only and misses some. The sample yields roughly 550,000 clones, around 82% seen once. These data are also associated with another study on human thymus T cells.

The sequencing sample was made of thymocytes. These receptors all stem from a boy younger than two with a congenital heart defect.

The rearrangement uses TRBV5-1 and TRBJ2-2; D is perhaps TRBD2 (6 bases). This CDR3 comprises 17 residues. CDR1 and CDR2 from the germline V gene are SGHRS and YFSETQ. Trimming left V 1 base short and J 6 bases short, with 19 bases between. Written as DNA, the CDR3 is TGCGCCAGCAGCTTGACATTAGCGGCCCCCCGACCCGGGGAGCTGTTTTTT. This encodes CASSLTLAAPRPGELFF.

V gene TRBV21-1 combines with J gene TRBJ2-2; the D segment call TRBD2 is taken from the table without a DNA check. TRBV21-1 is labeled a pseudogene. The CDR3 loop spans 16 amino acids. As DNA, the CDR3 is TGTGCCAGCAGCAAACGGGGGGGCCCGAGCACCGGGGAGCTGTTTTTT. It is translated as CASSKRGGPSTGELFF.

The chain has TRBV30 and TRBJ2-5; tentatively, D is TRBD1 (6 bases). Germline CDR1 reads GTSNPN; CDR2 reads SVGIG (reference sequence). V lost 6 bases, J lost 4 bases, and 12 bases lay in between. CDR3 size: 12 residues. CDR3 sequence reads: CACGQLLETQYF. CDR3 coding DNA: TGTGCCTGCGGACAGCTTCTAGAGACCCAGTACTTC.